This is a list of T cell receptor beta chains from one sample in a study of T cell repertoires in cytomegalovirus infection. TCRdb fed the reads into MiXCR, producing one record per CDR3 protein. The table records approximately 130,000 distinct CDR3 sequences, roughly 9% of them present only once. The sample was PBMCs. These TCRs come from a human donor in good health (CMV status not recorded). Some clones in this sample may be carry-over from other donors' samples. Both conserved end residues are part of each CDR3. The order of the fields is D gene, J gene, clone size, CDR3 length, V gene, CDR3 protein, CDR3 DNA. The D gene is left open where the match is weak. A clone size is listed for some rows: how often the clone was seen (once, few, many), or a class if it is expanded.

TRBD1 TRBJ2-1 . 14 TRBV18 CASSPGQLNNEQFF TGTGCCAGCTCACCGGGACAGCTTAACAATGAGCAGTTCTTC
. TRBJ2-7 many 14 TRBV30 CAWSVVRGSYEQYF TGTGCCTGGAGTGTAGTGAGGGGTTCCTACGAGCAGTACTTC
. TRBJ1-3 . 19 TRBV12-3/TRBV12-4 CASSHRQEGAYFSGNTIYF TGTGCCAGCAGCCACAGACAGGAGGGAGCCTATTTCTCTGGAAACACCATATATTTT
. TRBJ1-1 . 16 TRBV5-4 CASSRRPGLQNTEAFF TGTGCCAGCAGTCGTCGCCCGGGACTGCAGAACACTGAAGCTTTCTTT
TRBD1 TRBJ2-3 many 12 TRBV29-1 CSVGDRGELWYF TGCAGCGTTGGAGACAGGGGGGAGCTCTGGTATTTT
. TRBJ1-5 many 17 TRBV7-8 CASSLAEVNIWDQPQHF TGTGCCAGCAGCTTAGCGGAGGTTAATATTTGGGATCAGCCCCAGCATTTT
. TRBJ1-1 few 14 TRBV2 CASRGREGNTEAFF TGTGCCAGCAGAGGGAGGGAGGGGAACACTGAAGCTTTCTTT
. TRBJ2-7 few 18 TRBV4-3 CASSQDPPRLSPTYEQYF TGCGCCAGCAGCCAAGACCCACCCAGACTAAGCCCGACCTACGAGCAGTACTTC
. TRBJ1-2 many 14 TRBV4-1 CASSQGTALYGYTF TGCGCCAGCAGCCAAGGGACAGCGCTCTATGGCTACACCTTC
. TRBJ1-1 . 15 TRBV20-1 CSAIPLRAGPTEAFF TGCAGTGCTATCCCCCTCCGGGCAGGACCTACTGAAGCTTTCTTT
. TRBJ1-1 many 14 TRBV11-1 CASSLEVGGTEAFF TGTGCCAGCAGCTTAGAGGTCGGAGGCACTGAAGCTTTCTTT
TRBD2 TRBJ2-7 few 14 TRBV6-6 CASTLGGGRYEQYF TGTGCCAGCACCCTGGGGGGGGGGAGGTACGAGCAGTACTTC
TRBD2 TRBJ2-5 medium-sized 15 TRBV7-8 CASSLGASGVETQYF TGTGCCAGCAGCTTAGGAGCTAGCGGGGTAGAGACCCAGTACTTC
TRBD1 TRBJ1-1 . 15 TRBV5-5 CASSLGDSLNTEAFF TGTGCCAGCAGCTTGGGGGACAGCCTGAACACTGAAGCTTTCTTT
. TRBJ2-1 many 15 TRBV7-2 CASSLVAGAPNEQFF TGTGCCAGCAGCTTAGTTGCGGGGGCCCCCAATGAGCAGTTCTTC
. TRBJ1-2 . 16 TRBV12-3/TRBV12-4 CASSLAGSVLSYGYTF TGTGCCAGCAGTTTAGCGGGCAGTGTACTTTCCTATGGCTACACCTTC
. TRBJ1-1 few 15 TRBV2 CASSDHGALNTEAFF TGTGCCAGCAGTGACCACGGAGCCTTGAACACTGAAGCTTTCTTT
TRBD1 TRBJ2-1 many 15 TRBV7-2 CASSLERQGGNEQFF TGTGCCAGCAGCTTAGAGAGACAGGGTGGTAATGAGCAGTTCTTC
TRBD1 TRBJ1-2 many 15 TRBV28 CASTRNGQGGWGYTF TGTGCCAGCACCAGAAACGGACAGGGCGGTTGGGGCTACACCTTC
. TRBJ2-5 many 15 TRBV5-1 CASSSLLGIQETQYF TGCGCCAGCAGCTCACTGTTGGGGATCCAAGAGACCCAGTACTTC
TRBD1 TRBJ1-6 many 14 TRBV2 CASKGRGQNSPLHF TGTGCCAGCAAGGGCAGGGGGCAAAATTCACCCCTCCACTTT
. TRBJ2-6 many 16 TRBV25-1 CASSESRTSGANVLTF TGTGCCAGCAGTGAAAGCCGGACCTCTGGGGCCAACGTCCTGACTTTC
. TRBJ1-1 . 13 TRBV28 CASSFMANTEAFF TGTGCCAGCAGTTTTATGGCGAACACTGAAGCTTTCTTT
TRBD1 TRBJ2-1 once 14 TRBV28 CTSRPDRVDNEQFF TGTACCAGCAGACCAGACAGGGTGGACAATGAGCAGTTCTTC
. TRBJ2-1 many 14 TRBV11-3 CASSTEGPYNEQFF TGTGCCAGCAGCACTGAGGGACCCTACAATGAGCAGTTCTTC
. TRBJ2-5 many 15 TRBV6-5 CASSQVLGHHETQYF TGTGCCAGCAGTCAGGTATTGGGCCACCACGAGACCCAGTACTTC
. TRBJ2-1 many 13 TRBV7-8 CASSSGFLNEQFF TGTGCCAGCAGCTCGGGATTCCTCAATGAGCAGTTCTTC
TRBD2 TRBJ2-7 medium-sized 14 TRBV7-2 CASSTLAGTWEQYF TGTGCCAGCAGCACCCTAGCGGGTACATGGGAGCAGTACTTC
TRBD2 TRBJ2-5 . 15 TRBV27 CATRPGLGPIETQYF TGTGCCACCAGACCGGGACTAGGGCCGATTGAGACCCAGTACTTC
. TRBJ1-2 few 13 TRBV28 CASSLGLGFGYTF TGTGCCAGCAGTTTAGGATTAGGGTTCGGCTACACCTTC
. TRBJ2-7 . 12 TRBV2 CASKGYSYEQYF TGTGCCAGCAAGGGATACTCCTACGAGCAGTACTTC
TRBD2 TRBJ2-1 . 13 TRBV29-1 CSVASGGGSEQFF TGCAGCGTTGCATCGGGGGGGGGCAGTGAGCAGTTCTTC
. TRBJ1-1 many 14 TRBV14 CASSHDVRNTEAFF TGTGCCAGCAGCCATGACGTCAGGAACACTGAAGCTTTCTTT
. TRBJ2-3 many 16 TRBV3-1 CASSQDKDSFTDTQYF TGTGCCAGCAGCCAAGATAAGGACAGCTTCACAGATACGCAGTATTTT
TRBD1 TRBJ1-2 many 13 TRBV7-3 CASSLGQGYGYTF TGTGCCAGCAGCCTGGGACAGGGTTATGGCTACACCTTC
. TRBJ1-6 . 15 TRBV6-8 CASSRPADGNSPLHF TGTGCCAGCAGTCGCCCTGCAGATGGAAATTCACCCCTCCACTTT
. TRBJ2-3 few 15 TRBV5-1 CASSLTLGLADTQYF TGCGCCAGCAGCTTGACATTGGGCCTTGCAGATACGCAGTATTTT
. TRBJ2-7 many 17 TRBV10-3 CATRLGGGRLASDEQYF TGTGCCACCCGTCTGGGGGGTGGAAGGTTGGCTTCGGACGAGCAGTACTTC
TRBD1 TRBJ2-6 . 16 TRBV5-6 CASSAKTGSGTNVLTF TGTGCCAGCAGCGCCAAGACAGGGTCTGGGACCAACGTCCTGACTTTC
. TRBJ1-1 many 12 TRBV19 CASFGLNTEAFF TGTGCCAGTTTTGGGTTGAACACTGAAGCTTTCTTT